This T cell receptor beta chain originates from a study of T cell responses to AZD1222 COVID-19 vaccine. Comment on this clone: Its antigen is currently unknown.

The V and J ends lost 6 bases and 4 bases respectively, with 18 bases between them. Per the germline V gene, CDR1 is LGHNT and CDR2 is FRNRAP. The CDR3 totals 15 residues. Generated by immunoSEQ multiplex PCR, the TCRdb table keeps only in-frame clones and is missing some. The data contain 170,000 or so clones, 85% to 90% of them singletons. Overall study results and limits: Breadth and depth of Spike-specific TCRs rose after two AZD1222 doses. Repertoire collection took place solely once the T cell response had peaked. Females outnumbered males among donors, who were mostly white British; clonal diversity was possibly underestimated.

V and J are TRBV12-5 and TRBJ1-2; unclear D gene. The source was peripheral blood, collected 28 days after the second AZD1222 dose. The receptor's source is an adult who received the AZD1222 COVID-19 vaccine. The CDR3 loop is CASGSDSLVTYGYTF. CDR3 DNA sequence: TGTGCTAGTGGGTCAGACTCTTTGGTTACCTATGGCTACACCTTC.